The sequence of this T cell receptor (beta chain) was determined in a study of beta chain features in type 1 diabetes. The CDR3 is made up of 15 amino acids. Unmatched junction bases numbered 3, after V lost 4 bases and J lost 6 bases. Per germline, CDR1 SGHAT and CDR2 FQNNGV. A note on this clone: Its antigen is undetermined.

General study points: Patients with Type 1 diabetes showed moderately but significantly shorter TCRB CDR3s in all four CD4+ subsets. The naive, central memory and Treg TCRB repertoires of patients appeared to be more similar to one another than those of healthy donors. When VDJ junctions were examined, type 1 diabetes patients showed fewer insertions and more deletions.

The isolated RNA, all of it, was reverse transcribed, so expressed TCRB transcripts were what got sequenced. Data came from immunoSEQ multiplex PCR; TCRdb stores just in-frame clones and leaves some out. The sample lists under 400,000 clones, around 15% occurring once. Cell sorting via CD45RO/CCR7/CD25/CD127/CD95/CD27 was performed to obtain CD4+ naive, central memory, regulatory and stem cell-like memory cells. The V gene is TRBV11-2, the J gene TRBJ2-2; TRBD2 matches 12 bases. Input material: central memory CD4+ T cells from blood. This receptor was taken from a man aged 25-45 years in good health. CDR3 sequence (DNA): TGTGCCAGCAGCTCACGACTAGCGGGAGCCGGGGAGCTGTTTTTT. Its protein product is CASSSRLAGAGELFF.